The 19 T cell receptor beta chains listed next were all sequenced from one sample in a study of PD-1 blockade in classical Hodgkin lymphoma. Documented time point: cycle 4 day 1 (C4D1), after less than 7 weeks of nivolumab. Patients all relapsed after autologous stem cell transplantation, and there was variation in brentuximab vedotin exposure. Produced via immunoSEQ multiplex PCR; TCRdb's table is partial and in-frame only. The table includes about 93,000 clones, around four fifths detected once. This sample comprised peripheral blood mononuclear cells (PBMCs), obtained before the fourth cycle of nivolumab. The receptors here all came from a human donor with classical Hodgkin lymphoma.

The chain uses TRBV27 and TRBJ1-1, with 10 bases identical to TRBD1. This CDR3 is 17 amino acids long. The trim removed 5 bases at V and 1 base at J, leaving 10 bases unmatched. Germline loops: CDR1 MNHEY, CDR2 SMNVEV (reference sequence). The DNA for the CDR3 is TGTGCCAGCAGTCCGGGACAGGGGAGACAGTGGAACACTGAAGCTTTCTTT. As protein: CASSPGQGRQWNTEAFF.

The V call is TRBV7-9, the J call TRBJ2-5; a weak D match, TRBD1 (6 bases). The ends were cut back, 3 bases at V and 1 base at J, with 9 bases in the middle. The germline gives CDR1 SEHNR, CDR2 FQNEAQ (reference sequence). The CDR3 contains 14 residues. This chain's CDR3 is CASSLIRGQETQYF. The CDR3, as DNA: TGTGCCAGCAGCTTGATCAGGGGCCAAGAGACCCAGTACTTC.

The rearrangement links TRBV6-5 to TRBJ1-1; D is possibly TRBD1 (6 bases). V was shortened by 5 bases and J by 11 bases, with 12 bases between the two germline ends. Germline loops: CDR1 MNHEY, CDR2 SVGAGI. The CDR3 has 11 amino acids. Here the CDR3 DNA reads TGTGCCAGCAGTACAGGGAGATCGGCTTTCTTT. The encoded protein is CASSTGRSAFF.

The chain employs TRBV28 and TRBJ1-5; no firm D call. Germline CDR1 and CDR2: MDHEN and SYDVKM. The CDR3 is 12 residues long. The V and J ends lost 8 bases and 2 bases respectively, with 7 bases between them. The CDR3, as DNA: TGTGCCAGCCGTAGACGCAATCAGCCCCAGCATTTT. It encodes CASRRRNQPQHF.

The chain carries TRBV4-3 and TRBJ2-3, with D unclear. V lost 1 base and J 7 bases, leaving 12 bases between the germline ends. Per germline, CDR1 LGHNA and CDR2 YSLEER. This CDR3 is built from 14 residues. This chain's CDR3 is CASSQVVYGNTQYF. The CDR3 DNA is TGCGCCAGCAGCCAAGTAGTCTATGGCAATACGCAGTATTTT.

V gene TRBV10-3 combines with J gene TRBJ1-2, with TRBD1 matching 7 bases. V was pared by 4 bases and J by 4 bases, with 6 bases of the junction left unmatched. This CDR3 has 14 residues. Germline V CDR1 and CDR2: ENHRY, SYGVKD. Here the CDR3 DNA reads TGTGCCATCAGTGGGGACAGAGGCTCCTATGGCTACACCTTC. It specifies CAISGDRGSYGYTF.

This chain joins TRBV28 and TRBJ1-5; a possible D gene is TRBD1 (5 bases). The V end was cut by 3 bases, the J end by 13 bases, with 10 bases between. In germline, CDR1 is MDHEN, CDR2 SYDVKM. The CDR3 is made up of 11 amino acids. CDR3 coding DNA: TGTGCCAGCAGTTTGTTAGGGGCTCAGCATTTT. It encodes CASSLLGAQHF.

The chain joins TRBV28 to TRBJ2-5; D is perhaps TRBD1 (7 bases). The germline gives CDR1 MDHEN, CDR2 SYDVKM. The V end lost 6 bases, the J end lost 4 bases, and 12 bases lay between the germline ends. The CDR3 covers 13 residues. DNA of the CDR3: TGTGCCAGCAGCCCAGGGGGGCGAGAGACCCAGTACTTC. This translates into CASSPGGRETQYF.

The V call is TRBV4-2, the J call TRBJ2-1; weak D call: TRBD1 (6 bases). This CDR3 region has 14 residues. Germline-derived CDR1 and CDR2 are LGHNA and YNFKEQ. Trimming pared 2 bases from V and 7 bases from J, leaving 12 bases between. In nucleotides, the CDR3 is TGTGCCAGCAGCCAAAGTGGGGGCTTTAATGAGCAGTTCTTC. Translation: CASSQSGGFNEQFF.

The V gene is TRBV10-3, the J gene TRBJ1-1; 9 positions agree with TRBD1. CDR3 length: 15 amino acids. The V gene's germline CDR1 is ENHRY and CDR2 SYGVKD. V was pared by 6 bases and J by 3 bases, with 8 bases of the junction left unmatched. DNA for the CDR3: TGTGCCATCAGCGGGACAGGGTTTCAGGACACTGAAGCTTTCTTT. Protein: CAISGTGFQDTEAFF.

The rearrangement links TRBV5-1 to TRBJ1-3; perhaps TRBD1 as D (5 bases). This CDR3 region has 16 residues. Germline V gene lookup returns CDR1 SGHRS and CDR2 YFSETQ. Trimming cost V 2 bases and J 0 bases, with 12 bases left between them. DNA for the CDR3: TGCGCCAGCAGCTTCTTGGGACGGACCTCTGGAAACACCATATATTTT. This codes for CASSFLGRTSGNTIYF.

The gene calls are TRBV11-1 and TRBJ1-1; maybe TRBD1 (6 bases). CDR1 is SGHAT, CDR2 FQDESV, per germline (reference sequence). V lost 1 base to trimming and J lost 0 bases, with 9 bases between them. The CDR3 runs to 15 residues. Here the CDR3 DNA reads TGTGCCAGCAGCTTAGAACGGACAGTGAACACTGAAGCTTTCTTT. This translates into CASSLERTVNTEAFF.

CDR3: CASSLAIGAGYEQYF. The CDR3 DNA sequence: TGCGCCAGCAGCTTGGCCATTGGGGCAGGCTACGAGCAGTACTTC. J is TRBJ2-7 and V is TRBV5-1, with TRBD1 as a possible D gene (5 bases). Germline V CDR1 and CDR2: SGHRS, YFSETQ. The ends were cut back, 0 bases at V and 3 bases at J, with 13 bases in the middle. The CDR3 length is 15 residues.

The chain joins TRBV29-1 to TRBJ2-7; D might be TRBD1 or TRBD2, each matching 5 bases. This CDR3 contains 11 residues. Per germline, CDR1 SQVTM and CDR2 ANQGSEA. The V end lost 6 bases, the J end lost 3 bases, and 9 bases lay between the germline ends. The CDR3 here is CSVRGVYEQYF. The CDR3 region has the DNA TGCAGCGTCCGAGGGGTCTACGAGCAGTACTTC.

This rearrangement joins TRBV7-6 to TRBJ1-4, with 7 bases matching TRBD1. This CDR3 contains 17 residues. Germline-derived CDR1 and CDR2 are SGHVS and FNYEAQ. The V gene end was trimmed by 3 bases and the J gene end by 5 bases; junction bases not matched to a gene: 12. The CDR3 region has the DNA TGTGCCAGCAGCTTTGGAACAGGGGATGGGGTAAATGAAAAACTGTTTTTT. Amino acid sequence: CASSFGTGDGVNEKLFF.

CDR3 sequence: CASSSRADTQYF. In DNA, the CDR3 is TGTGCCAGTAGTAGTAGGGCAGATACGCAGTATTTT. J is TRBJ2-3 and V is TRBV19; D gene uncertain. The V end was cut by 4 bases, the J end by 4 bases, with 6 bases between. Germline loops: CDR1 LNHDA, CDR2 SQIVND (reference sequence). The CDR3 spans 12 residues.

The CDR3 loop is CASSSPNLAKNIQYF. The CDR3 DNA sequence: TGTGCCAGCAGCTCGCCAAACCTAGCCAAAAACATTCAGTACTTC. This chain connects TRBV5-4 to TRBJ2-4; D call uncertain. CDR3 size: 15 residues. The V end lost 3 bases, the J end lost 0 bases, and 10 bases lay between the germline ends. CDR1 SGHNT and CDR2 YYREEE come from the germline V gene (reference sequence).

V is TRBV4-1 and J is TRBJ2-1; D possibly corresponds to TRBD2 (7 bases). Deletions cut 3 bases from V and 9 bases from J, with 27 bases between. The length of the CDR3 is 18 residues. Germline V lookup: CDR1 MGHRA, CDR2 YSYEKL. Written as DNA, the CDR3 is TGCGCCAGCAGCCACCGAAGGGGGGGCCAGGGCATCAGGGGTGAGCAGTTCTTC. It encodes CASSHRRGGQGIRGEQFF.

V usage is TRBV5-1 and J usage is TRBJ1-5; 8 nucleotides align to TRBD1. The V segment lost 1 base and the J segment 1 base; nucleotides outside the gene matches: 10. The CDR3 totals 18 residues. The V gene's germline CDR1 is SGHRS and CDR2 YFSETQ. For the CDR3, the DNA is TGCGCCAGCAGCTTGCCCAGGGGGCGCGATTCAAGCAATCAGCCCCAGCATTTT. Protein product: CASSLPRGRDSSNQPQHF. Full variable domain (missing parts from reference TRBV5-1 and TRBJ1-5): KAGVTQTPRYLIKTRGQQVTLSCSPISGHRSVSWYQQTPGQGLQFLFEYFSETQRNKGNFPGRFSGRQFSNSRSEMNVSTLELGDSALYLCASSLPRGRDSSNQPQHFGDGTRLSIL.